A single sample gave rise to the 22 T cell receptor beta chains below, sequenced in a study of cytomegalovirus exposure and HLA in healthy donors. Assay used: immunoSEQ multiplex PCR; TCRdb lists only in-frame clones, some missing. The top ten clones hold around 3.3% of a sample with over 200,000 clones, less than 95% of them seen once. The source material was PBMCs. The receptors derive from a young woman in good health and CMV-seronegative.

This chain links TRBV5-1 with TRBJ2-1; 7 bases line up with TRBD2. The CDR3 is made up of 15 amino acids. Losses at the gene ends were 5 bases for V and 1 base for J; bases not matched to a gene: 6. Germline values: CDR1 SGHRS, CDR2 YFSETQ. The CDR3 loop is CASSWGGSSYNEQFF. The CDR3 nucleotides are TGCGCCAGCAGTTGGGGCGGGAGTTCCTACAATGAGCAGTTCTTC.

The V and J genes are TRBV29-1 and TRBJ2-7; D may be TRBD1 (6 bases). V was trimmed by 6 bases and J by 2 bases, leaving 11 bases between them. This CDR3 is 12 amino acids long. CDR1 is SQVTM, CDR2 ANQGSEA, per germline. The CDR3 sequence is CSVTGPTYEQYF. The CDR3 bases are TGCAGCGTAACAGGGCCCACCTACGAGCAGTACTTC.

A single count supports this clone. The chain uses TRBV5-1 and TRBJ2-5; 14 bases are a match to TRBD2. J was trimmed by 4 bases and V by 4 bases; bases with no gene match: 3. The CDR3 consists of 15 residues. Germline loops: CDR1 SGHRS, CDR2 YFSETQ. CDR3 sequence (DNA): TGCGCCAGCAGCCCGGGACTAGCGGGAGTAGAGACCCAGTACTTC. It translates to CASSPGLAGVETQYF. Variable domain in full (rest from reference TRBV5-1 and TRBJ2-5): KAGVTQTPRYLIKTRGQQVTLSCSPISGHRSVSWYQQTPGQGLQFLFEYFSETQRNKGNFPGRFSGRQFSNSRSEMNVSTLELGDSALYLCASSPGLAGVETQYFGPGTRLLVL.

CDR3 amino acids: CASSEIKEGWTEAFF. The CDR3 DNA follows: TGTGCCAGCAGTGAAATTAAGGAGGGATGGACTGAAGCTTTCTTT. The chain recombines TRBV2 with TRBJ1-1; no reliable D call. Trimming removed 2 bases from V and 5 bases from J, with 15 bases in between. CDR1 and CDR2 (germline): SNHLY, FYNNEI. CDR3 length: 15 amino acids.

The chain recombines TRBV7-3 with TRBJ1-2; D call uncertain. This CDR3 has 15 residues. Trimming removed 6 bases from V and 8 bases from J, with 22 bases in between. Germline V gene sequence: CDR1 SGHTA, CDR2 FQGTGA. CDR3 in DNA: TGTGCCAGCAGTTCAGAGAGCTGGGCGCGGGGAGGCTACACCTTC. It is translated as CASSSESWARGGYTF.

The V gene is TRBV15, the J gene TRBJ2-7; 7 nucleotides line up with TRBD2. Germline values: CDR1 LNHNV, CDR2 YYDKDF (reference sequence). The CDR3 consists of 14 residues. Losses at the gene ends were 3 bases for V and 5 bases for J; bases not matched to a gene: 7. The CDR3 DNA reads TGTGCCACCAGCAGCGGAGCGGGGAGCAACGAGCAGTACTTC. Translation: CATSSGAGSNEQYF.

The chain links TRBV5-1 to TRBJ1-3; weak D call: TRBD1 (5 bases). Germline lookup yields CDR1 SGHRS and CDR2 YFSETQ. This CDR3 region has 17 residues. Trimming pared 2 bases from V and 0 bases from J, leaving 15 bases between. The CDR3 sequence: CASSFGARESSGNTIYF. The CDR3 bases are TGCGCCAGCAGCTTTGGGGCCCGGGAAAGCTCTGGAAACACCATATATTTT. Using reference TRBV5-1 and TRBJ1-3 for the parts outside the CDR3, the full variable domain is KAGVTQTPRYLIKTRGQQVTLSCSPISGHRSVSWYQQTPGQGLQFLFEYFSETQRNKGNFPGRFSGRQFSNSRSEMNVSTLELGDSALYLCASSFGARESSGNTIYFGEGSWLTVV.

The chain carries TRBV23-1 and TRBJ2-7; 8 bases are a match to TRBD2. TRBV23-1 is sorted into the ORF group, with uncertain function. The CDR3 length is 16 residues. The V segment lost 3 bases and the J segment 2 bases; nucleotides outside the gene matches: 9. The CDR3 loop reads CASSQPGLGKAYEQYF. CDR3 nucleotide sequence: TGCGCCAGCAGTCAGCCGGGACTAGGTAAGGCCTACGAGCAGTACTTC.

The CDR3 reads CASSLTGYEQFF. The CDR3 bases are TGTGCCAGCAGTTTGACAGGGTATGAGCAGTTCTTC. The chain uses TRBV27 and TRBJ2-1; TRBD1 aligns across 7 bases. CDR1 is MNHEY, CDR2 SMNVEV, per germline (reference sequence). Trimming took 3 bases from V and 8 from J; bases not matched to a gene: 1. This CDR3 contains 12 residues.

This sequence joins TRBV28 and TRBJ1-5; TRBD1 is a possible D gene (5 bases). The V gene lost 2 bases and the J gene lost 4 bases, with 9 bases spanning the gap. Germline V gene data show CDR1 as MDHEN and CDR2 as SYDVKM. CDR3 length: 14 amino acids. The CDR3 DNA reads TGTGCCAGCAGTTTAGACAGTAGAAATCAGCCCCAGCATTTT. Its translation is CASSLDSRNQPQHF.

This clone was seen a single time. This chain joins TRBV6-4 and TRBJ1-5, with TRBD1 identical over 10 bases. V lost 6 bases, J lost 3 bases, and 2 bases stayed unmatched. Per the germline V gene, CDR1 is MRHNA and CDR2 is SNTAGT. The CDR3 runs 14 residues. CDR3 residues: CASSGQGDNQPQHF. CDR3 nucleotide sequence: TGTGCCAGCAGCGGACAGGGGGACAATCAGCCCCAGCATTTT.

This clone was counted between two and nine times. The chain has TRBV2 and TRBJ1-5; D is undetermined. From germline, CDR1 is SNHLY and CDR2 FYNNEI. The germline V and J ends were trimmed by 7 bases and 0 bases, with 7 bases remaining between them. This CDR3 region has 13 residues. The CDR3 nucleotides are TGTGCCAGCAAACAGTATAGCAATCAGCCCCAGCATTTT. Translating it yields CASKQYSNQPQHF. Drawing the rest from reference TRBV2 and TRBJ1-5, the complete variable domain is EPEVTQTPSHQVTQMGQEVILRCVPISNHLYFYWYRQILGQKVEFLVSFYNNEISEKSEIFDDQFSVERPDGSNFTLKIRSTKLEDSAMYFCASKQYSNQPQHFGDGTRLSIL.

The chain employs TRBV11-1 and TRBJ1-4, with TRBD1 as a possible D gene (6 bases). V lost 2 bases and J lost 16, with 17 bases in between. CDR3 length: 13 amino acids. CDR1 is SGHAT, CDR2 FQDESV, per germline (reference sequence). This CDR3 reads CASSLQPGTITFF. The CDR3 DNA is TGTGCCAGCAGCTTACAACCCGGGACAATCACGTTTTTT.

The chain employs TRBV28 and TRBJ2-7, with D hard to call. This CDR3 contains 13 residues. Germline values: CDR1 MDHEN, CDR2 SYDVKM. With 6 bases removed from V and 0 bases from J, the gap between germline ends came to 9 bases. The CDR3 DNA reads as TGTGCCAGCAGATTCGGGCTCTCCTACGAGCAGTACTTC. Its protein is CASRFGLSYEQYF.

Written as DNA, the CDR3 is TGTGCCAGCAGCTTAGACACCGGCCCCATATATTTT. Amino acid sequence: CASSLDTGPIYF. The chain combines TRBV7-9 with TRBJ1-3, with unresolved D. V was pared by 1 base and J by 11 bases, with 9 bases between. From germline, CDR1 is SEHNR and CDR2 FQNEAQ (reference sequence). CDR3 length equals 12 residues.

The CDR3 nucleotides read TGTGCCAGCAGCCCTTTACCCTACGAGCAGTACTTC. Residues: CASSPLPYEQYF. The chain carries TRBV7-9 and TRBJ2-7; D call uncertain. V gave up 5 bases and J gave up 2 bases, with 7 bases separating them. Germline values: CDR1 SEHNR, CDR2 FQNEAQ (reference sequence). The CDR3 contains 12 residues. The full variable domain, in which reference TRBV7-9 and TRBJ2-7 provide the parts outside the CDR3, is DTGVSQNPRHKITKRGQNVTFRCDPISEHNRLYWYRQTLGQGPEFLTYFQNEAQLEKSRLLSDRFSAERPKGSFSTLEIQRTEQGDSAMYLCASSPLPYEQYFGPGTRLTVT.

This chain connects TRBV7-9 to TRBJ2-1; a possible D gene is TRBD2 (5 bases). V was pared by 1 base and J by 12 bases, with 19 bases between. Germline V gene data show CDR1 as SEHNR and CDR2 as FQNEAQ (reference sequence). The CDR3 totals 15 residues. The CDR3 bases are TGTGCCAGCAGCTTAGGTCTCCTAGCCGACGGCTGGCAGTTCTTC. Its protein is CASSLGLLADGWQFF.

The J gene is TRBJ2-5, the V gene TRBV25-1, with 11 bases fitting TRBD1. V lost 7 bases, J lost 5 bases, and 3 bases stayed unmatched. Germline CDR1 MGHDK, CDR2 SYGVNS. The CDR3 has 13 residues. The CDR3 protein is CASKDRGLETQYF. The CDR3, as DNA: TGTGCCAGCAAGGACAGGGGGCTGGAGACCCAGTACTTC.

This clone appeared many times. This chain joins TRBV2 and TRBJ2-4; D not certain. The V gene lost 4 bases and the J gene lost 1 base, with 11 bases spanning the gap. The CDR3 length is 15 residues. The germline V gene encodes CDR1 SNHLY and CDR2 FYNNEI. The CDR3 region is CASSVTENAKNIQYF. The CDR3 nucleotides are TGTGCCAGCAGTGTAACAGAGAATGCCAAAAACATTCAGTACTTC.

This rearrangement joins TRBV18 to TRBJ2-1; 10 bases are a match to TRBD2. Trimming took 6 bases from V and 5 from J; bases not matched to a gene: 4. The CDR3 totals 14 residues. Per germline, CDR1 KGHSH and CDR2 LQKENI. The chain's CDR3 is CASSPGLAHNEQFF. For the CDR3, the DNA is TGTGCCAGCTCGCCGGGACTAGCGCACAATGAGCAGTTCTTC.

The rearrangement links TRBV4-1 to TRBJ1-1; 7 bases agree with TRBD1. This CDR3 spans 15 amino acids. Germline-derived CDR1 and CDR2 are MGHRA and YSYEKL. After removal of 0 bases from V and 4 bases from J, the junction contained 5 bases not matched to a gene. As DNA, the CDR3 is TGCGCCAGCAGCCAAGAACCACAGGGGACCACTGAAGCTTTCTTT. Translating it yields CASSQEPQGTTEAFF.

The chain carries TRBV27 and TRBJ2-2; D unresolved. V lost 8 bases, J lost 2 bases, and 15 bases lay in between. The CDR3 extends over 15 amino acids. CDR1 and CDR2 from the germline V gene are MNHEY and SMNVEV (reference sequence). The chain's CDR3 is CASAVVGANTGELFF. CDR3 sequence (DNA): TGTGCCAGCGCCGTGGTGGGCGCCAACACCGGGGAGCTGTTTTTT.